Given below is one TCR beta chain in context. Its antigen remains unidentified. The record has no base qualities; no much larger clone is one base away. Trimming removed 9 bases from V and 7 bases from J; the gene matches leave 6 bases unexplained. Measured from the cysteine to the phenylalanine, the CDR3 is 12 residues long. CDR3 DNA is the only sequence kept; it has 36 bases, read in frame from the first base. In the germline V gene (reference sequence), CDR1 corresponds to LNHDA and CDR2 to SQIVND. Each collaborating institution followed its own protocols to collect whole blood in K2EDTA tubes. Collaborator samples were shipped for TCRbeta analysis as frozen whole blood, isolated PBMCs, or DNA extracted from either sample type. This specimen comes from a study of blood T cell repertoires in COVID-19 (dated by TCRdb to the early 2020s). Study-level background: Samples covering the acute and convalescent phases of COVID-19 were provided by collaborators in the United States, Italy and Spain. The prospective study material was composed of cDNA or gDNA derived from T cells, B-cell-depleted T cells, or PBMCs. The dataset comprised deeply sampled blood TCRbeta repertoires from subjects exposed to, actively infected with, or recovered from COVID-19. The repertoires were released in a freely available public database intended as a resource for research on the immune response to SARS-CoV-2. Samples were obtained from the ongoing ImmuneRACE study (first 160 participants) and from some 1,200 subjects provided by 6 global collaborators. Nearly every sample came with metadata listing a de-identified subject ID, COVID-19 status, age in years and sex. Where available, HLA class I and class II types were obtained from metadata supplied by the sample provider rather than from assay-based typing. Paper-wide results and their limitations: The amount of clinical and demographic metadata varied by source and participant and was provided uncurated.

TCRbeta CDR3 regions were amplified from genomic DNA by means of the immunoSEQ Assay, a bias-controlled multiplex PCR. Under the source paper's analysis protocol: The number of nucleated cells in each sample was estimated by amplification of reference gene primers within the assay. Sequence reads were collapsed and filtered to measure the absolute abundance of every unique TCRbeta CDR3 rearrangement. For each sample, productive Simpson clonality was calculated by taking the square root of Simpson's diversity index across productive rearrangements. TCRdb stores this immuneACCESS table with in-frame sequences only. Part of the clones is absent; in the studies checked, under half of the shortfall reflects unresolved V genes, and no reason is known for the rest. V, J and clone size derive from that table, while D and trimming were established from the DNA sequence. The sample has approximately 71,000 clones on record, roughly nine tenths of them singletons. The ten most abundant clones make up 5.1% of the sample.

This TCR derives from a woman younger than 30 with acute or convalescent COVID-19. Sequencing used peripheral blood. The V and J segments used are TRBV19 and TRBJ2-7, and TRBD1 matches 10 of the central bases. The DNA is TGTGCCAGCCGGGACAGGGGCGGAGAGCAGTACTTC. This encodes CASRDRGGEQYF.